Below, 17 T cell receptor beta chains from the same sample are listed, as sequenced in a study of blood T cell repertoires in COVID-19. TCRdb's copy holds only in-frame clones and misses some; the assay was immunoSEQ multiplex PCR. The sample contains a few hundred thousand clones, 90% of which appear only once. The sequenced sample consisted of peripheral blood. Receptors were obtained from a woman aged 55 to 70 with COVID-19, enrolled during active disease.

The genes are TRBV2 and TRBJ1-1, with D possibly being TRBD1 (5 bases). Germline lookup yields CDR1 SNHLY and CDR2 FYNNEI. V shed 4 bases and J shed 4 bases, with 10 bases lying between them. There are 13 residues in the CDR3. CDR3 nucleotides: TGTGCCAGCAGTGCCGGGGGACCCACTGAAGCTTTCTTT. Its translation is CASSAGGPTEAFF. The entire variable domain, with the rest obtained from reference TRBV2 and TRBJ1-1, is as follows: EPEVTQTPSHQVTQMGQEVILRCVPISNHLYFYWYRQILGQKVEFLVSFYNNEISEKSEIFDDQFSVERPDGSNFTLKIRSTKLEDSAMYFCASSAGGPTEAFFGQGTRLTVV.

V and J are TRBV7-9 and TRBJ2-5, with a possible D match to TRBD2 (5 bases). The V gene's germline CDR1 is SEHNR and CDR2 FQNEAQ (reference sequence). Trimming left V 2 bases short and J 3 bases short, with 7 bases between. The length of the CDR3 is 13 residues. The CDR3 bases are TGTGCCAGCAGCTTATCGGAGGAAGAGACCCAGTACTTC. Encoded protein: CASSLSEEETQYF.

The chain employs TRBV18 and TRBJ2-5, with 14 positions matching TRBD2. This CDR3 is built from 17 residues. The V gene's germline CDR1 is KGHSH and CDR2 LQKENI. Trimming at V came to 6 bases and at J to 6 bases, leaving 12 bases not matched to a gene. The chain's CDR3 is CASSRSPGTSGGQTQYF. CDR3 nucleotides: TGTGCCAGCTCGCGCTCCCCCGGGACTAGCGGGGGCCAGACCCAGTACTTC.

V is TRBV14 and J is TRBJ2-3, with D possibly being TRBD2 (6 bases). The length of the CDR3 is 13 residues. CDR1 and CDR2 from the germline V gene are SGHDN and FVKESK. Trimming removed 4 bases at V and 11 bases at J, with 16 bases between. CDR3 loop: CASSPGSRGRQYF. The CDR3 DNA follows: TGTGCCAGCAGCCCGGGGTCCCGGGGGAGGCAGTATTTT. The whole variable domain, filled in from reference TRBV14 and TRBJ2-3, reads EAGVTQFPSHSVIEKGQTVTLRCDPISGHDNLYWYRRVMGKEIKFLLHFVKESKQDESGMPNNRFLAERTGGTYSTLKVQPAELEDSGVYFCASSPGSRGRQYFGPGTRLTVL.

This sequence joins TRBV7-3 and TRBJ2-2; TRBD2 matches 7 bases. The CDR3 spans 16 residues. The germline V gene has CDR1 SGHTA and CDR2 FQGTGA. J gave up 1 base and V 1 base, and 3 bases lay outside the gene matches. In DNA, the CDR3 is TGTGCCAGCAGCTTAATGCCGGGGGGGAACACCGGGGAGCTGTTTTTT. Amino acid sequence: CASSLMPGGNTGELFF.

V usage is TRBV7-9 and J usage is TRBJ1-2; D is undetermined. Germline V gene lookup returns CDR1 SEHNR and CDR2 FQNEAQ (reference sequence). The CDR3 runs 12 residues. The V end was cut by 3 bases, the J end by 8 bases, with 10 bases between. CDR3: CASSLPGWGYTF. The CDR3 DNA reads as TGTGCCAGCAGCTTGCCCGGTTGGGGCTACACCTTC.

This clone was found once. The chain employs TRBV2 and TRBJ2-3, with TRBD1 identical over 8 bases. The V gene's germline CDR1 is SNHLY and CDR2 FYNNEI. V shed 6 bases and J 3 bases; nucleotides not matched to a gene: 8. CDR3 length: 15 residues. In DNA, the CDR3 is TGTGCCAGCAGAAACCAGGGGGCGCGGACAGATACGCAGTATTTT. Translation: CASRNQGARTDTQYF.

This clone was detected once. This rearrangement joins TRBV5-1 to TRBJ2-2, with 11 bases aligning to TRBD2. J gave up 3 bases and V 3 bases, and 4 bases lay outside the gene matches. This CDR3 is 16 amino acids long. Germline loops: CDR1 SGHRS, CDR2 YFSETQ. The CDR3: CASSWILAGDTGELFF. CDR3 DNA: TGCGCCAGCAGCTGGATACTAGCGGGGGACACCGGGGAGCTGTTTTTT.

The rearrangement uses TRBV5-1 and TRBJ1-6, with TRBD1 matching over 9 bases. V lost 4 bases and J lost 7; bases outside the gene matches: 18. The CDR3 loop spans 19 amino acids. The V gene's germline CDR1 is SGHRS and CDR2 YFSETQ. The CDR3 spells CASSTPAGTGNRGNSPLHF. CDR3 coding DNA: TGCGCCAGCAGCACCCCCGCCGGGACAGGGAATAGAGGCAATTCACCCCTCCACTTT.

The rearrangement links TRBV29-1 to TRBJ1-2; 7 positions agree with TRBD1. Germline V gives CDR1 SQVTM, CDR2 ANQGSEA. V dropped 7 bases and J dropped 1; count of bases not matched to a gene: 3. CDR3 size: 12 residues. The CDR3 DNA reads TGCAGCGGAGGGACAGTTAACTATGGCTACACCTTC. Translated, it gives CSGGTVNYGYTF. The variable domain in full, completed from reference TRBV29-1 and TRBJ1-2, reads SAVISQKPSRDICQRGTSLTIQCQVDSQVTMMFWYRQQPGQSLTLIATANQGSEATYESGFVIDKFPISRPNLTFSTLTVSNMSPEDSSIYLCSGGTVNYGYTFGSGTRLTVV.

The V call is TRBV6-6, the J call TRBJ1-5; D call uncertain. Trimming took 8 bases from V and 2 from J, leaving 13 bases between them. From germline, CDR1 is MNHNY and CDR2 SVGAGI (reference sequence). The CDR3 is 14 residues long. CDR3 DNA: TGTGCCAGCCAGACCGACAATGGCAATCAGCCCCAGCATTTT. It encodes CASQTDNGNQPQHF.

This clone has a single count. The gene calls are TRBV19 and TRBJ2-7, with a tentative D call TRBD2 (6 bases). The CDR3 is 13 residues long. Trimming shortened V by 5 bases and J by 4 bases, and 12 bases separated the two germline ends. Germline assignment: CDR1 LNHDA and CDR2 SQIVND (reference sequence). CDR3 sequence: CASSPRRGYEQYF. DNA of the CDR3: TGTGCCAGTAGTCCCCGACGGGGGTACGAGCAGTACTTC. Based on the CDR3 plus reference TRBV19 and TRBJ2-7, the full variable domain is DGGITQSPKYLFRKEGQNVTLSCEQNLNHDAMYWYRQDPGQGLRLIYYSQIVNDFQKGDIAEGYSVSREKKESFPLTVTSAQKNPTAFYLCASSPRRGYEQYFGPGTRLTVT.

The V call is TRBV19, the J call TRBJ2-1; D may be TRBD1 (5 bases). This CDR3 is 15 amino acids long. The V end was cut by 6 bases, the J end by 8 bases, with 20 bases between. Germline V lookup: CDR1 LNHDA, CDR2 SQIVND (reference sequence). The CDR3 DNA reads TGTGCCAGTAGCGCCCCAAAGCAAGGGGTGGATGAGCAGTTCTTC. Translation gives CASSAPKQGVDEQFF.

V and J are TRBV27 and TRBJ2-7, with 9 bases lining up with TRBD1. CDR3 length equals 13 residues. The ends lost 2 bases at V and 4 bases at J; junction bases unmatched: 0. Germline CDR1 reads MNHEY; CDR2 reads SMNVEV (reference sequence). The CDR3 reads CASSLGTGYEQYF. CDR3 nucleotides: TGTGCCAGCAGTTTAGGGACAGGGTACGAGCAGTACTTC.

V and J are TRBV29-1 and TRBJ2-1; 7 bases line up with TRBD1. The germline CDR1 and CDR2 sequences are SQVTM and ANQGSEA. This CDR3 has 13 amino acids. Trimming removed 5 bases from V and 4 bases from J; junction bases left unmatched: 5. CDR3 region: CSVSPGQYNEQFF. In DNA, the CDR3 is TGCAGCGTTTCGCCGGGACAGTACAATGAGCAGTTCTTC.

This clone was counted once. This sequence joins TRBV27 and TRBJ1-1; D is possibly TRBD1 (5 bases). V lost 4 bases, J lost 1 base, and 16 bases lay in between. The V gene's germline CDR1 is MNHEY and CDR2 SMNVEV (reference sequence). CDR3 size: 16 residues. This CDR3 is CASSSPGGRRNTEAFF. The CDR3 coding sequence is TGTGCCAGCAGTTCCCCCGGGGGTAGGAGGAACACTGAAGCTTTCTTT.

The chain recombines TRBV19 with TRBJ2-7; a weak D match, TRBD1 (6 bases). Germline V CDR1 and CDR2: LNHDA, SQIVND (reference sequence). V lost 7 bases and J 5 bases, leaving 15 bases between the germline ends. There are 13 residues in the CDR3. The chain's CDR3 is CASKGDNPHEQYF. The CDR3 bases are TGTGCCAGTAAGGGGGACAATCCCCACGAGCAGTACTTC.